Presented here are 7 T cell receptor beta chains from one specimen sequenced in a study of blood T cell repertoires in COVID-19. The assay was immunoSEQ multiplex PCR, and TCRdb's table has in-frame clones only and misses some. The table lists about 170,000 clones, 65% to 80% of them singletons, with 8% to 9.5% in the top ten. Sequencing input: peripheral blood. These receptors were obtained from a man in his 60s with acute or convalescent COVID-19.

This chain uses TRBV9 with TRBJ2-1; D remains unclear. V dropped 0 bases and J dropped 5 bases, with 6 bases sitting between them. CDR3 length: 13 residues. The V gene's germline CDR1 is SGDLS and CDR2 YYNGEE. CDR3 DNA: TGTGCCAGCAGCGTAGGGCCCGACAATGAGCAGTTCTTC. As protein: CASSVGPDNEQFF.

The V call is TRBV5-6, the J call TRBJ2-7, with D possibly being TRBD1 (6 bases). Germline V gene sequence: CDR1 SGHDT, CDR2 YYEEEE. This CDR3 comprises 15 residues. The ends were cut back, 0 bases at V and 2 bases at J, with 12 bases in the middle. DNA for the CDR3: TGTGCCAGCAGCTTGGGTTCAGGGGTGACCTACGAGCAGTACTTC. It specifies CASSLGSGVTYEQYF.

This clone was recorded a few times. The rearrangement links TRBV11-1 to TRBJ1-1; possibly TRBD1 for D (5 bases). The CDR3 spans 15 residues. Between the trimmed V and J ends, which lost 3 bases and 5 bases, there was a span of 16 bases. CDR1 SGHAT and CDR2 FQDESV come from the germline V gene (reference sequence). In DNA, the CDR3 is TGTGCCAGCAGCTTCTGGGACGGGCGGGGGACTGAAGCTTTCTTT. Its translation: CASSFWDGRGTEAFF. Full variable domain (remainder filled in from reference TRBV11-1 and TRBJ1-1): EAEVAQSPRYKITEKSQAVAFWCDPISGHATLYWYRQILGQGPELLVQFQDESVVDDSQLPKDRFSAERLKGVDSTLKIQPAELGDSAMYLCASSFWDGRGTEAFFGQGTRLTVV.

This chain joins TRBV30 and TRBJ1-2; D uncertain. Looked up from germline, CDR1 is GTSNPN and CDR2 is SVGIG (reference sequence). Trimming left V 0 bases short and J 7 bases short, with 12 bases between. This CDR3 is built from 13 residues. DNA of the CDR3: TGTGCCTGGAGTGTCCTGGCAGGAGGTGGCTACACCTTC. Protein: CAWSVLAGGGYTF.

The V call is TRBV20-1, the J call TRBJ2-1; D possibly corresponds to TRBD2 (6 bases). V dropped 3 bases and J dropped 2 bases, with 20 bases sitting between them. The CDR3 length is 17 residues. CDR1 is DFQATT, CDR2 SNEGSKA, per germline (reference sequence). The CDR3 region is CSASSGHRDSPYNEQFF. The CDR3 nucleotides read TGCAGTGCTAGTTCCGGACACCGGGACTCGCCCTACAATGAGCAGTTCTTC.

V is TRBV30 and J is TRBJ1-4, with D tentatively TRBD1 (6 bases). The V gene's germline CDR1 is GTSNPN and CDR2 SVGIG (reference sequence). This CDR3 is built from 13 residues. V dropped 3 bases and J dropped 8 bases, with 13 bases sitting between them. This chain's CDR3 is CAWSYRVGEKLFF. CDR3 nucleotide sequence: TGTGCCTGGAGCTACAGGGTAGGAGAAAAACTGTTTTTT.

This chain links TRBV28 with TRBJ1-1; D remains ambiguous. There are 11 residues in the CDR3. CDR1 is MDHEN and CDR2 is SYDVKM in the germline V gene. V shed 3 bases and J shed 5 bases, with 4 bases lying between them. The CDR3 spells CASSLQTEAFF. CDR3 sequence (DNA): TGTGCCAGCAGTTTGCAGACTGAAGCTTTCTTT.